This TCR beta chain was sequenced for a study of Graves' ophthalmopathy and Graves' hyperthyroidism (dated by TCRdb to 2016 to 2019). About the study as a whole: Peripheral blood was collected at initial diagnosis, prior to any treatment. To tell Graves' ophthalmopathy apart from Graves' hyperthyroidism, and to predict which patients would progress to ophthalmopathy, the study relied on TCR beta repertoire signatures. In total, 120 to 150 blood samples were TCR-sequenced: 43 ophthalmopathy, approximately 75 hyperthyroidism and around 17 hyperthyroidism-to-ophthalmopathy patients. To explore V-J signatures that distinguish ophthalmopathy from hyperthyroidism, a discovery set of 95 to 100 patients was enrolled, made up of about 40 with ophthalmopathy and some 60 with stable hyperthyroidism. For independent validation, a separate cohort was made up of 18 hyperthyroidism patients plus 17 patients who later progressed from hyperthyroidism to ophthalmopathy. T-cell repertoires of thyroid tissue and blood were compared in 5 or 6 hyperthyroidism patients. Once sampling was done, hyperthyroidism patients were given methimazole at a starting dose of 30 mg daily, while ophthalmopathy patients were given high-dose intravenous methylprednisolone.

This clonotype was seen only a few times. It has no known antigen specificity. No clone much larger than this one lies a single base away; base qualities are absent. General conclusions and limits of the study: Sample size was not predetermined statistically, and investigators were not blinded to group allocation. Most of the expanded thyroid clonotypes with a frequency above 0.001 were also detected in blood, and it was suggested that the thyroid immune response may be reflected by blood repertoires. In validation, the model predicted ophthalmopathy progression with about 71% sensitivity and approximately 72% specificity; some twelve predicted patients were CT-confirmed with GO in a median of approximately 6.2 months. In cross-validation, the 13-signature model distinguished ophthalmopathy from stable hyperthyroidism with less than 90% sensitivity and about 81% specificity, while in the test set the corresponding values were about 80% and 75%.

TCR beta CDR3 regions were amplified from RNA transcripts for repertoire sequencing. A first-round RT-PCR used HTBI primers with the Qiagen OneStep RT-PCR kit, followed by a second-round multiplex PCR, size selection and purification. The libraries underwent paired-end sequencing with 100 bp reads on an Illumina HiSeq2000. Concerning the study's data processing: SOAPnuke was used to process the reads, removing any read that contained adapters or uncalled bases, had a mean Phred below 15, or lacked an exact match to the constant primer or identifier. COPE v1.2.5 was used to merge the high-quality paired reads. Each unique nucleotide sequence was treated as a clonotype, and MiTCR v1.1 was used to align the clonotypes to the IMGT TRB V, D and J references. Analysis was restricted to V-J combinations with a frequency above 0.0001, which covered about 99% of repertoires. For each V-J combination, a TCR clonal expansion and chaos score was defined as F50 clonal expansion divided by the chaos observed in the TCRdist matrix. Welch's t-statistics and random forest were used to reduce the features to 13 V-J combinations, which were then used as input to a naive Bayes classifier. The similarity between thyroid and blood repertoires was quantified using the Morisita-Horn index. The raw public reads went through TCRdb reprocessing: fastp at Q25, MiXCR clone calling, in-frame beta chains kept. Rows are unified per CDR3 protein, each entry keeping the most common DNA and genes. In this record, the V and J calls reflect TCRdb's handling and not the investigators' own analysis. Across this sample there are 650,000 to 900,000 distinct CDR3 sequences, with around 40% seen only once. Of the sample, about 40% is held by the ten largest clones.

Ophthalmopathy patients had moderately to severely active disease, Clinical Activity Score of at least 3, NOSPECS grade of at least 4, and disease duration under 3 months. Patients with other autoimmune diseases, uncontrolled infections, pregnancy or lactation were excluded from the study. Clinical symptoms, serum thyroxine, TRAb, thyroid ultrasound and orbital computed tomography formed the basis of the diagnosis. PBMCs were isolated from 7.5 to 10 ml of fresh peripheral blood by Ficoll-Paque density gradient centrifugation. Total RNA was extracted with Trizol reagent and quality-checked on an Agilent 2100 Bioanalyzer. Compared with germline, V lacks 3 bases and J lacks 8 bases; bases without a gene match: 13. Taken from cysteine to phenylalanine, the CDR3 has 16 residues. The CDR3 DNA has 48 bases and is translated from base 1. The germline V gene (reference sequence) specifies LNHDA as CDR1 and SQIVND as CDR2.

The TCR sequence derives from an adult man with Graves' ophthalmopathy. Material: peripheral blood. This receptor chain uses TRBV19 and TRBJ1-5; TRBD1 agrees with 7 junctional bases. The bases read TGTGCCAGTAGTATGACCTTTCGACAGGGAAGGAAGCCCCAGCATTTT. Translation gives CASSMTFRQGRKPQHF.